The source of this TCR beta chain is a study of T cell responses to AZD1222 COVID-19 vaccine. Whole-study results and caveats: The span of vaccine-associated CD4 TCRs extended across spike, with dominance at 160-218 and 743-854. Regions left unmutated in variants are reportedly the target of nearly half of spike-specific TCRs.

The length of the CDR3 is 13 residues. The V gene end was trimmed by 2 bases and the J gene end by 9 bases; junction bases not matched to a gene: 4. Germline V gene lookup returns CDR1 LGHDT and CDR2 YNNKEL (reference sequence). The table came from immunoSEQ multiplex PCR; TCRdb's copy has only in-frame clones and leaves some out. Among around 140,000 clones, more than 90% were seen once, and the ten largest hold approximately 1.6%. About this clone itself: The antigen remains unidentified.

The material was peripheral blood, obtained on day 0 of AZD1222 vaccination. The chain couples TRBV3-1 (or the pseudogene TRBV3-2) to TRBJ2-1; 7 bases fit TRBD2. The origin of this receptor is an adult in good health. As DNA, the CDR3 is TGTGCCAGCAGCCAAATAAGCGGGGTTGAGCAGTTCTTC. Its protein product is CASSQISGVEQFF.